One T cell receptor (beta chain) is described in this entry. CDR1 and CDR2 (germline): MDHEN, SYDVKM. Germline trimming cut 3 bases from V and 7 bases from J; bases unmatched to any gene: 6. The CDR3 length is 15 residues. The PCR was carried out with 60 Vbeta primers and 13 Jbeta primers. TCRdb keeps only in-frame clones here, not all; method: immunoSEQ multiplex PCR. The repertoire holds about 160,000 clones, with 84% as singletons. This specimen comes from a study of cytomegalovirus exposure and HLA in healthy donors. The sequenced material came from PBMCs. The sequence came from a man younger than 35 in good health and CMV-seronegative. The chain joins TRBV28 to TRBJ2-1, with 10 bases matching TRBD2. The CDR3 region has the DNA TGTGCCAGCAGTTTCCCAGCGGGGGGGATGAATGAGCAGTTCTTC. It is translated as CASSFPAGGMNEQFF.